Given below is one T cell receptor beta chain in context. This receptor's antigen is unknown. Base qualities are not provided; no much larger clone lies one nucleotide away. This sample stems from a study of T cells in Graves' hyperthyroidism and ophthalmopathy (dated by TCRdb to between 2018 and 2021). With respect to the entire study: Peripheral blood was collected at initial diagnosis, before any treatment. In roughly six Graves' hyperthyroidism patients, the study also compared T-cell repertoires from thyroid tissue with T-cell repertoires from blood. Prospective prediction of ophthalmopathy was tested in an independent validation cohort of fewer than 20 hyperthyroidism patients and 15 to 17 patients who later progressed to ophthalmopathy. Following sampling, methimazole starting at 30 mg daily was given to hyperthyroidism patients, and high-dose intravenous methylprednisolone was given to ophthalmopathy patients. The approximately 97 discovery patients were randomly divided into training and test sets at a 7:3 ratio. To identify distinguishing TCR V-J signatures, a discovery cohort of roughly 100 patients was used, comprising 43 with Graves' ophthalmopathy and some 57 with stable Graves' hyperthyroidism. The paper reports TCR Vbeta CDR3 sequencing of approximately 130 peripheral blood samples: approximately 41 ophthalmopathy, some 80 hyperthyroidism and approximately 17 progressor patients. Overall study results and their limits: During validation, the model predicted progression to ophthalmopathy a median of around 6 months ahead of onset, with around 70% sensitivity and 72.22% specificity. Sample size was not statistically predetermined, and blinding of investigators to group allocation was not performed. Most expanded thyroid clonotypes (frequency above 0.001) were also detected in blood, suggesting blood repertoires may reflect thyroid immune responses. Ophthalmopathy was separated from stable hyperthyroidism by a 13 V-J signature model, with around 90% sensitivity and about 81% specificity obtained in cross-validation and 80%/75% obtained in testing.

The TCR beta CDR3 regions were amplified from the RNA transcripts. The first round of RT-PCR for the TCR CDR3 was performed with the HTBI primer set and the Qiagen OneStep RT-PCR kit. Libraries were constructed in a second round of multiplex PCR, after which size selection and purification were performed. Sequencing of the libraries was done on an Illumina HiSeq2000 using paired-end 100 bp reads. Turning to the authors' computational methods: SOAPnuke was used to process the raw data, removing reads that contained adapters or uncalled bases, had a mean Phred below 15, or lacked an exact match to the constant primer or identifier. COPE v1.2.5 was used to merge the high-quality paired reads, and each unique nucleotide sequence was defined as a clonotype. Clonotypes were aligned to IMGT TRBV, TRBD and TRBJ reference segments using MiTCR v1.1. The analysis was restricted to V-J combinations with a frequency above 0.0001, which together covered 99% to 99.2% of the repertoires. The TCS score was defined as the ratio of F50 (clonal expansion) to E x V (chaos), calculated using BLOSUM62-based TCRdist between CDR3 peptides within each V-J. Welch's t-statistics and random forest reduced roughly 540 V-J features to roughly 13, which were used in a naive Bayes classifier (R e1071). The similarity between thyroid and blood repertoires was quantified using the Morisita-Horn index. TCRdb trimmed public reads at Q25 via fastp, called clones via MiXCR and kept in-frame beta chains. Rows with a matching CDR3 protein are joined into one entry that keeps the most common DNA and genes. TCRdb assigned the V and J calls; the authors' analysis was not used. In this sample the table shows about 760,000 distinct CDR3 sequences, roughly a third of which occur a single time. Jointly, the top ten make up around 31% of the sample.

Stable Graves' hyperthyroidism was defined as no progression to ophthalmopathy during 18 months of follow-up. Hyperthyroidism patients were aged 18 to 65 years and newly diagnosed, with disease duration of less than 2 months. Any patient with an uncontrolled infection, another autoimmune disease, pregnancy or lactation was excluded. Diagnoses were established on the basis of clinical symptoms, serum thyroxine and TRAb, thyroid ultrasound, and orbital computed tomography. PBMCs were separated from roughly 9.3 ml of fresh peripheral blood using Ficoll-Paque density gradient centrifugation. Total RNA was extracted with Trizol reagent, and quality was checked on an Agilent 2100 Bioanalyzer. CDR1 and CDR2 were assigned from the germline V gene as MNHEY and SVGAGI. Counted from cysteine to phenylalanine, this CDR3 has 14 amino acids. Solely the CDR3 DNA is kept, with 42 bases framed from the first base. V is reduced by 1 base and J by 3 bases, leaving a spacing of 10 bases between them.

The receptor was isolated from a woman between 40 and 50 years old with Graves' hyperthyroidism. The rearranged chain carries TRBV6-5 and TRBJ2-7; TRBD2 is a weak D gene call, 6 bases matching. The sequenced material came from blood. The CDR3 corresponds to CASSYWGDRYEQYF. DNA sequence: TGTGCCAGCAGTTACTGGGGGGACCGCTACGAGCAGTACTTC.